This is a list of T cell receptor beta chains from one sample in a study of CD8 T cells in Susac syndrome. MiXCR, run by TCRdb on the immunoSEQ multiplex PCR reads, gives a single entry per CDR3 protein. The repertoire includes 95,000 to 150,000 distinct CDR3 sequences, 96% of them detected once, and about 0.14% sits in the top ten. Sequencing input: CD4+ T cells from PBMCs. The receptors come from a human donor with Susac syndrome. Both conserved end residues are part of each CDR3. Fields, in order: J gene, D gene, clone size, V gene, CDR3 length, CDR3 protein, CDR3 DNA. D genes are given only for firm matches. For some rows the clone size is stated as once, few or many, or as a class when expanded; others skip it.

>TRBJ2-5|NA|NA|TRBV4-1|14
CASSHVDGQETQYF
TGCGCCAGCAGCCATGTTGACGGACAAGAGACCCAGTACTTC
>TRBJ1-5|TRBD1|NA|TRBV6-6|15
CASTNRDRKNQPQHF
TGTGCCAGCACCAATCGGGACAGGAAAAATCAGCCCCAGCATTTT
>TRBJ2-6|NA|NA|TRBV15|19
CATSRDRTPVLSGANVLTF
TGTGCCACCAGCAGAGATAGGACCCCAGTCCTCTCTGGGGCCAACGTCCTGACTTTC
>TRBJ1-1|NA|NA|TRBV20-1|13
CSAPGRSNTEAFF
TGCAGTGCTCCTGGACGGTCGAACACTGAAGCTTTCTTT
>TRBJ2-5|NA|NA|TRBV21-1|17
CASSRLAPITPQETQYF
TGTGCCAGCAGCCGCCTAGCTCCAATAACTCCCCAAGAGACCCAGTACTTC
>TRBJ2-1|NA|NA|TRBV2|12
CASGRIYNEQFF
TGTGCCAGCGGTCGTATATACAATGAGCAGTTCTTC
>TRBJ2-6|NA|NA|TRBV7-9|17
CASSLVVGTTGANVLTF
TGTGCCAGCAGCTTAGTTGTTGGGACGACCGGGGCCAACGTCCTGACTTTC
>TRBJ2-2|TRBD2|NA|TRBV29-1|14
CSVIAGVGTGELFF
TGCAGCGTCATAGCGGGAGTCGGCACCGGGGAGCTGTTTTTT
>TRBJ1-2|NA|NA|TRBV6-2/TRBV6-3|13
CASGGQGNYGYTF
TGTGCCAGCGGTGGTCAGGGAAACTATGGCTACACCTTC
>TRBJ1-1|NA|NA|TRBV20-1|15
CSAPQGGPQNTEAFF
TGCAGTGCGCCACAAGGAGGGCCTCAGAACACTGAAGCTTTCTTT
>TRBJ2-5|NA|NA|TRBV5-1|16
CASSSVYLASDGTQYF
TGCGCCAGCAGCTCAGTGTACCTAGCGAGCGACGGGACCCAGTACTTC
>TRBJ1-2|TRBD1|NA|TRBV28|16
CASSLRQGKSNYGYTF
TGTGCCAGCAGTTTAAGACAGGGGAAATCTAACTATGGCTACACCTTC
>TRBJ2-7|NA|NA|TRBV30|14
CAWRGGPHSYEQYF
TGTGCCTGGAGGGGGGGGCCCCACTCCTACGAGCAGTACTTC
>TRBJ1-1|NA|NA|TRBV7-9|11
CASSLSHKAFF
TGTGCCAGCAGCTTAAGCCATAAAGCTTTCTTT
>TRBJ1-2|NA|NA|TRBV25-1|17
CASSDSQVRGTNYGYTF
TGTGCCAGCAGTGACTCACAGGTTAGGGGAACTAACTATGGCTACACCTTC
>TRBJ2-7|NA|NA|TRBV5-1|16
CASSPRQGGGSYEQYF
TGCGCCAGCAGCCCTCGACAGGGAGGGGGCTCCTACGAGCAGTACTTC
>TRBJ2-7|NA|NA|TRBV7-3|13
CASSFAQGYEQYF
TGTGCCAGCAGCTTTGCGCAGGGCTACGAGCAGTACTTC
>TRBJ1-5|NA|NA|TRBV24-1|16
CATSESRRGGNQPQHF
TGTGCCACCAGTGAGTCCAGGCGGGGTGGCAATCAGCCCCAGCATTTT
>TRBJ1-4|NA|NA|TRBV7-9|15
CASSLDRGKSEKLFF
TGTGCCAGCAGCTTAGATCGGGGGAAGTCTGAAAAACTGTTTTTT
>TRBJ1-1|NA|NA|TRBV30|12
CAWSAGDLEAFF
TGTGCCTGGAGTGCAGGGGACCTTGAAGCTTTCTTT
>TRBJ1-4|NA|NA|TRBV20-1|14
CSGQPGTGGEKLFF
TGCAGTGGCCAGCCCGGGACGGGGGGTGAAAAACTGTTTTTT
>TRBJ2-7|NA|NA|TRBV6-5|14
CASTSGGFNYEQYF
TGTGCCAGCACTTCCGGGGGTTTCAACTACGAGCAGTACTTC
>TRBJ1-5|TRBD1|NA|TRBV3-1|14
CASSQGTGVQPQHF
TGTGCCAGCAGCCAAGGGACAGGGGTTCAGCCCCAGCATTTT
>TRBJ2-2|NA|NA|TRBV19|12
CASSIGDGELFF
TGTGCCAGTAGTATAGGGGACGGGGAGCTGTTTTTT
>TRBJ2-1|TRBD1|NA|TRBV5-4|14
CASSLAGQANEQFF
TGTGCCAGCAGCTTGGCAGGACAGGCTAATGAGCAGTTCTTC
>TRBJ1-2|NA|NA|TRBV19|12
CASSDTYYGYTF
TGTGCCAGTTCCGACACCTACTATGGCTACACCTTC
>TRBJ1-1|NA|NA|TRBV25-1|14
CASSESGRNTEAFF
TGTGCCAGCAGTGAATCAGGGCGGAACACTGAAGCTTTCTTT
>TRBJ2-2|NA|NA|TRBV24-1|15
CATSDAGSNTGELFF
TGTGCCACCAGTGATGCAGGGTCGAACACCGGGGAGCTGTTTTTT
>TRBJ1-5|TRBD1|NA|TRBV3-1|14
CASSQGQSNQPQHF
TGTGCCAGCAGCCAGGGACAGAGCAATCAGCCCCAGCATTTT
>TRBJ2-5|TRBD2|NA|TRBV15|17
CATSRARSGGLGETQYF
TGTGCCACCAGCAGGGCGAGGTCGGGAGGGCTCGGGGAGACCCAGTACTTC
>TRBJ2-7|TRBD1|NA|TRBV28|14
CASSSPGQGPEQYF
TGTGCCAGCAGTTCACCGGGACAGGGGCCCGAGCAGTACTTC
>TRBJ2-5|NA|NA|TRBV7-2|15
CASSPIGAWRETQYF
TGTGCCAGCAGCCCCATAGGCGCTTGGCGGGAGACCCAGTACTTC
>TRBJ2-1|NA|once|TRBV20-1|10
CSAKGNEQFF
TGCAGTGCTAAGGGCAATGAGCAGTTCTTC